The source of this TCR beta chain is a study of blood T cells in healthy people across ages. Overall study results and limits: A strong correlation was found between TCR beta diversity and the percentage of naive T cells.

The second PCR ran roughly 7 to 12 cycles with a sample-barcoded 5' primer and J-beta primers. From the 5' RACE reads, TCRdb called clonotypes with MiXCR, one entry per CDR3 protein. The sample records 550,000 to 600,000 distinct CDR3 sequences, roughly 29% being singletons. In the case of this clonotype: Antigen unknown.

The people who gave samples were healthy Caucasians from Russia, aged about 6 to 100. Each sample provided at least 6 micrograms of extracted total RNA. The CDR3 runs 16 residues. The germline gives CDR1 KGHDR, CDR2 SFDVKD. V was clipped by 5 bases and J by 0 bases; unmatched bases: 5. The sample consisted of blood. This receptor was identified in a woman aged 65 to 85 in good health. The chain combines TRBV24-1 with TRBJ2-1; TRBD2 matches 8 bases. CDR3 bases: TGTGCCACCAGTGGACCAGCGGGGGACTCCTACAATGAGCAGTTCTTC. Translating gives CATSGPAGDSYNEQFF.